The subject of this entry is one T cell receptor beta chain. Other DNA sequences in the same sample also yield this CDR3. The data stem from a study of cytomegalovirus exposure and HLA in healthy donors. On the study more broadly: HLA-typed donors were the source of approximately 86 million unique TCRs held in an early data release.

In the PCR, 60 Vbeta and 13 Jbeta primers were used. Clones were read by immunoSEQ multiplex PCR, and TCRdb kept only the in-frame ones, dropping some. The sample carries 90,000 to 130,000 clones, 65% to 75% recorded once. The CDR3 is 16 residues long. The V end lost 4 bases, the J end lost 4 bases, and 20 bases lay between the germline ends. CDR1 SNHLY and CDR2 FYNNEI come from the germline V gene. The genes are TRBV2 and TRBJ2-7; a weak D match, TRBD2 (6 bases). The sequencing input was PBMCs. This TCR derives from a man aged 30 to 45 in good health and CMV-seropositive. The CDR3 sequence is CASSVGGGAAYYEQYF. In DNA, the CDR3 is TGTGCCAGCAGTGTGGGAGGCGGCGCGGCTTATTACGAGCAGTACTTC.